A selection of T cell receptor beta chains follows, all from one sample in a study of CD8 T cells in Susac syndrome. MiXCR, applied by TCRdb to the immunoSEQ multiplex PCR reads, yields one record per CDR3 protein. Found here are around 99,000 distinct CDR3 sequences, approximately 96% of them singletons; the top ten hold roughly 0.096%. Sequenced input: CD4+ T cells from PBMCs. The receptors come from a human donor in good health. The CDR3 runs from the conserved cysteine through the conserved F or W. The order of the fields is J gene, clone size, D gene, V gene, CDR3 protein, CDR3 DNA. A D gene is named only where the DNA matches it firmly. Size values are once, few and many counts, or a class for expanded clones, and some rows have none.

j_gene: TRBJ2-7
abundance: -
d_gene: TRBD1
v_gene: TRBV27
CDR3aa: CASSSSGTDGYEQYF
CDR3nt: TGTGCCAGCAGTTCCTCCGGGACAGACGGATACGAGCAGTACTTC

j_gene: TRBJ2-5
abundance: -
d_gene: -
v_gene: TRBV6-5
CDR3aa: CASSPKIGGPETQYF
CDR3nt: TGTGCCAGCAGCCCTAAAATCGGGGGTCCGGAGACCCAGTACTTC

j_gene: TRBJ2-7
abundance: once
d_gene: -
v_gene: TRBV27
CDR3aa: CASSFSTSNGQYF
CDR3nt: TGTGCCAGCAGTTTTTCGACAAGCAACGGGCAGTACTTC

j_gene: TRBJ1-2
abundance: once
d_gene: -
v_gene: TRBV4-2
CDR3aa: CAAAQSPDYGYTF
CDR3nt: TGTGCCGCAGCCCAGAGCCCCGACTATGGCTACACCTTC

j_gene: TRBJ2-1
abundance: -
d_gene: TRBD2
v_gene: TRBV19
CDR3aa: CASSIGLAGAIGSYNEQFF
CDR3nt: TGTGCCAGTAGTATCGGACTAGCGGGAGCCATTGGATCCTACAATGAGCAGTTCTTC

j_gene: TRBJ1-1
abundance: -
d_gene: -
v_gene: TRBV5-1
CDR3aa: CASSKTGPSNTEAFF
CDR3nt: TGCGCCAGCAGCAAGACAGGCCCCTCGAACACTGAAGCTTTCTTT

j_gene: TRBJ1-1
abundance: -
d_gene: TRBD1
v_gene: TRBV3-1
CDR3aa: CASSQVGGGNTEAFF
CDR3nt: TGTGCCAGCAGCCAAGTCGGAGGGGGCAACACTGAAGCTTTCTTT

j_gene: TRBJ2-7
abundance: -
d_gene: TRBD2
v_gene: TRBV3-1
CDR3aa: CASSQASNSGRREQYF
CDR3nt: TGTGCCAGCAGCCAAGCTTCTAATAGCGGGAGAAGGGAGCAGTACTTC

j_gene: TRBJ2-7
abundance: -
d_gene: -
v_gene: TRBV28
CDR3aa: CASIPYEQYF
CDR3nt: TGTGCCAGCATCCCCTACGAGCAGTACTTC

j_gene: TRBJ2-2
abundance: -
d_gene: -
v_gene: TRBV28
CDR3aa: CASSLRLSGTGELFF
CDR3nt: TGTGCCAGCAGCCTCCGCCTAAGCGGTACCGGGGAGCTGTTTTTT

j_gene: TRBJ2-5
abundance: -
d_gene: -
v_gene: TRBV7-2
CDR3aa: CASSLVEGRRETQYF
CDR3nt: TGTGCCAGCAGCTTAGTGGAGGGCCGGAGGGAGACCCAGTACTTC

j_gene: TRBJ1-1
abundance: -
d_gene: -
v_gene: TRBV3-1
CDR3aa: CASSQGGGGTEAFF
CDR3nt: TGTGCCAGCAGCCAAGGTGGAGGGGGCACTGAAGCTTTCTTT

j_gene: TRBJ2-5
abundance: -
d_gene: -
v_gene: TRBV24-1
CDR3aa: CATSGGQGRGETQYF
CDR3nt: TGTGCCACCAGTGGGGGGCAGGGGCGCGGAGAGACCCAGTACTTC

j_gene: TRBJ2-2
abundance: -
d_gene: -
v_gene: TRBV5-1
CDR3aa: CASSLDGAVNTGELFF
CDR3nt: TGCGCCAGCAGCTTGGATGGGGCGGTGAACACCGGGGAGCTGTTTTTT

j_gene: TRBJ2-3
abundance: -
d_gene: -
v_gene: TRBV4-3
CDR3aa: CASSREPSTDTQYF
CDR3nt: TGCGCCAGCAGCCGTGAACCCAGCACAGATACGCAGTATTTT

j_gene: TRBJ2-5
abundance: -
d_gene: -
v_gene: TRBV2
CDR3aa: CASKGEMIAETQYF
CDR3nt: TGTGCCAGCAAAGGGGAGATGATCGCGGAGACCCAGTACTTC

j_gene: TRBJ2-7
abundance: -
d_gene: TRBD2
v_gene: TRBV2
CDR3aa: CASSQLAGGTYEQYF
CDR3nt: TGTGCCAGCAGCCAACTAGCGGGGGGAACCTACGAGCAGTACTTC

j_gene: TRBJ1-1
abundance: -
d_gene: -
v_gene: TRBV9
CDR3aa: CASSEQGGGTEAFF
CDR3nt: TGTGCCAGCAGTGAACAGGGCGGGGGCACTGAAGCTTTCTTT

j_gene: TRBJ2-3
abundance: -
d_gene: TRBD2
v_gene: TRBV20-1
CDR3aa: CSARDPAGGADTQYF
CDR3nt: TGCAGTGCTAGAGACCCAGCGGGGGGGGCAGATACGCAGTATTTT

j_gene: TRBJ2-7
abundance: once
d_gene: TRBD2
v_gene: TRBV20-1
CDR3aa: CSALRTSGYEQYF
CDR3nt: TGCAGTGCCCTGAGGACTAGCGGCTACGAGCAGTACTTC

j_gene: TRBJ2-5
abundance: -
d_gene: -
v_gene: TRBV5-1
CDR3aa: CASSAPTETQYF
CDR3nt: TGCGCCAGCAGCGCCCCTACAGAGACCCAGTACTTC

j_gene: TRBJ1-3
abundance: -
d_gene: -
v_gene: TRBV6-5
CDR3aa: CASSYSRLTGKAGNTIYF
CDR3nt: TGTGCCAGCAGTTACTCGAGGTTAACAGGGAAGGCTGGAAACACCATATATTTT

j_gene: TRBJ2-1
abundance: -
d_gene: TRBD2
v_gene: TRBV9
CDR3aa: CASSAPLASNEQFF
CDR3nt: TGTGCCAGCAGCGCCCCACTAGCGTCGAATGAGCAGTTCTTC

j_gene: TRBJ1-5
abundance: once
d_gene: TRBD1
v_gene: TRBV12-3/TRBV12-4
CDR3aa: CASKPTGGNQPQHF
CDR3nt: TGTGCCAGCAAGCCAACAGGGGGCAATCAGCCCCAGCATTTT

j_gene: TRBJ2-3
abundance: -
d_gene: TRBD2
v_gene: TRBV7-9
CDR3aa: CASSHPGLAGGKTDTQYF
CDR3nt: TGTGCCAGCAGCCATCCGGGACTAGCGGGAGGGAAGACAGATACGCAGTATTTT

j_gene: TRBJ2-7
abundance: -
d_gene: TRBD1
v_gene: TRBV7-8
CDR3aa: CASSHRGVSYEQYF
CDR3nt: TGTGCCAGCAGTCACAGGGGGGTTTCCTACGAGCAGTACTTC

j_gene: TRBJ1-5
abundance: -
d_gene: -
v_gene: TRBV6-5
CDR3aa: CASSYSLKGNQPQHF
CDR3nt: TGTGCCAGCAGTTACAGTCTTAAGGGGAATCAGCCCCAGCATTTT

j_gene: TRBJ2-7
abundance: -
d_gene: -
v_gene: TRBV30
CDR3aa: CAWRFPAGYEQYF
CDR3nt: TGTGCCTGGAGGTTTCCGGCTGGGTACGAGCAGTACTTC